These T cell receptor beta chains were read from a single sample in a study of early T cells in non-severe SARS-CoV-2 infection. TCRdb used MiXCR to reprocess the 5' RACE reads, holding one entry per CDR3 protein. Of about 40,000 distinct CDR3 sequences detected, roughly 8% appear once; the ten largest clones hold 9.5% to 15%. The source material was whole blood, sampled at baseline. The receptor source for this set is an adult who was a healthcare worker with PCR-confirmed SARS-CoV-2 infection or an uninfected control (not recorded which). CDR3s include the opening cysteine and the closing phenylalanine or tryptophan. The D gene is left open where the match is weak. A row's size may be missing; if present it is once, few, many or a size class.

D	V	J	length	size	DNA	CDR3
NA	TRBV7-2	TRBJ1-1	15	NA	TGTGCCAGCAGCTTAGCTCCGGGCGCGAACACTGAAGCTTTCTTT	CASSLAPGANTEAFF
NA	TRBV5-4	TRBJ2-1	15	few	TGTGCCAGCAGCTTGCCAGGGTCAGCCTACAATGAGCAGTTCTTC	CASSLPGSAYNEQFF
NA	TRBV20-1	TRBJ2-2	15	many	TGCAGTGCTAGACAGTTGCGGGTAGAGACCGGGGAGCTGTTTTTT	CSARQLRVETGELFF
TRBD1	TRBV6-5	TRBJ1-1	17	few	TGTGCCAGCAGTTACTCGCAGGGGGCGAGGATGAACACTGAAGCTTTCTTT	CASSYSQGARMNTEAFF
TRBD1	TRBV5-1	TRBJ1-2	14	many	TGCGCCAGCAGCCCAGGGGGCAAAGGGTATGGCTACACCTTC	CASSPGGKGYGYTF
NA	TRBV20-1	TRBJ1-5	12	NA	TGCAGTGCTAGGGATGGGGATCAGCCCCAGCATTTT	CSARDGDQPQHF
NA	TRBV6-1	TRBJ2-5	13	many	TGTGCCAGCAGCGAAGGGACGGGACGGGCCCAGTACTTC	CASSEGTGRAQYF
NA	TRBV12-3/TRBV12-4	TRBJ2-5	15	few	TGTGCCAGCAGTCCCGGGACGTCGGCGCCCGAGACCCAGTACTTC	CASSPGTSAPETQYF
TRBD1	TRBV9	TRBJ2-7	15	once	TGTGCCAGCAGCGTAGGAGAGGGGGCTGTTTACGAGCAGTACTTC	CASSVGEGAVYEQYF
NA	TRBV30	TRBJ2-7	12	NA	TGTGCCTGGACACGGGGCCGGAACGAGCAGTACTTC	CAWTRGRNEQYF
NA	TRBV18	TRBJ1-4	16	few	TGTGCCAGCTCACCACCGTCCGGGAGATTGGATGAAAAACTGTTTTTT	CASSPPSGRLDEKLFF
NA	TRBV5-5	TRBJ2-7	14	many	TGTGCCAGCAGCTTGGAGGGACGCGCCTACGAGCAGTACTTC	CASSLEGRAYEQYF
TRBD2	TRBV5-1	TRBJ2-3	15	many	TGCGCCAGCAGCTGGACTAGCGGGGGGCTAGATACGCAGTATTTT	CASSWTSGGLDTQYF
NA	TRBV27	TRBJ2-7	14	NA	TGTGCCAGCAGTTTAGACAGCAGCTCCTACGAGCAGTACTTC	CASSLDSSSYEQYF
NA	TRBV20-1	TRBJ2-7	13	many	TGCAGTGCTAGACCCCAGGAGTCCTACGAGCAGTACTTC	CSARPQESYEQYF
NA	TRBV29-1	TRBJ1-4	15	many	TGCAGCGTTGACCGATGGTCCGGGAGGGAAGAAAAACTGTTTTTT	CSVDRWSGREEKLFF
TRBD1	TRBV9	TRBJ2-2	13	NA	TGTGCCAGCAGTGCAGGGGGCACCGGGGAGCTGTTTTTT	CASSAGGTGELFF
NA	TRBV20-1	TRBJ1-6	13	NA	TGCAGTGCTAGAGAGCAGGTGCTGTCACCCCTCCACTTT	CSAREQVLSPLHF
TRBD1	TRBV11-2	TRBJ2-1	14	many	TGTGCCAGCAGCTTAAGACAGGGGAGGAATGAGCAGTTCTTC	CASSLRQGRNEQFF
TRBD1	TRBV20-1	TRBJ2-1	14	many	TGCAGTGCGTCCGGACAGGAGACCTACAATGAGCAGTTCTTC	CSASGQETYNEQFF
NA	TRBV2	TRBJ2-3	18	NA	TGTGCCAGCAGTGTTAACCCTCGAGAGAGTAGCGTCACAGATACGCAGTATTTT	CASSVNPRESSVTDTQYF
TRBD1	TRBV6-1	TRBJ2-6	19	NA	TGTGCCAGCAGCCGATCTATGACAGGGGTCTTTACTGGGGCCAACGTCCTGACTTTC	CASSRSMTGVFTGANVLTF
NA	TRBV2	TRBJ2-4	12	NA	TGTGCCAGCAGTGTGGAGGCCTACATTCAGTACTTC	CASSVEAYIQYF
TRBD2	TRBV10-2	TRBJ2-1	17	NA	TGCGCCAGCAGTGAGTCGATTTTCGAGCGGGGATACAATGAGCAGTTCTTC	CASSESIFERGYNEQFF
NA	TRBV20-1	TRBJ2-5	16	few	TGCAGTGCTAGAAAGAGCGCGGGTACCCATGGAGAGACCCAGTACTTC	CSARKSAGTHGETQYF
NA	TRBV12-3/TRBV12-4	TRBJ2-5	14	NA	TGTGCCAGCAGTCCGCAGGGGCTGGGAGAGACCCAGTACTTC	CASSPQGLGETQYF
NA	TRBV27	TRBJ2-7	12	NA	TGTGCCAGCAGTTATCTGGGGGGACAGAAGTACTTC	CASSYLGGQKYF
NA	TRBV19	TRBJ1-5	14	NA	TGTGCCAGTACCAATGGGGGGGTTCAGCAGCCCCAGCATTTT	CASTNGGVQQPQHF
TRBD1	TRBV7-9	TRBJ1-6	15	NA	TGTGCCAGCAGCTCGGGGACAGCCTATAATTCACCCCTCCACTTT	CASSSGTAYNSPLHF
NA	TRBV29-1	TRBJ2-5	11	NA	TGCAGCGTATATGTTGGGGAGACCCAGTACTTC	CSVYVGETQYF
TRBD2	TRBV12-5	TRBJ2-7	15	NA	TGTGCTAGTGGTTTGGTATCCTCGGGAGGGTACGAGCAATACTTC	CASGLVSSGGYEQYF
NA	TRBV27	TRBJ2-3	16	few	TGTGCCAGCAGTTCGGGGAACTTCCGGGGATTAGATACGCAGTATTTT	CASSSGNFRGLDTQYF
NA	TRBV5-1	TRBJ2-1	14	NA	TGCGCCAGCAGCCCGACCGGGCAGGTCAATGAGCAGTTCTTC	CASSPTGQVNEQFF
NA	TRBV12-3/TRBV12-4	TRBJ2-6	16	few	TGTGCCAGCAGTTCCGGGGTGATGGGAGGGGCCAACGTCCTGACTTTC	CASSSGVMGGANVLTF
NA	TRBV12-3/TRBV12-4	TRBJ2-2	19	many	TGTGCCAGCAGAATCTCCGGGATCACTCGGGATCCGAACACCGGGGAGCTGTTTTTT	CASRISGITRDPNTGELFF
TRBD2	TRBV10-3	TRBJ2-1	14	NA	TGTGCCATCAGAACCGGGACTAGCGGGGGAGAGCAGTTCTTC	CAIRTGTSGGEQFF
NA	TRBV28	TRBJ2-5	13	many	TGTGCCAGCAGTTTACCTAAACAAGAGACCCAGTACTTC	CASSLPKQETQYF
TRBD1	TRBV11-2	TRBJ2-1	13	many	TGTGCCAGCCTCCTGGGACAGAGGAATGAGCAGTTCTTC	CASLLGQRNEQFF
NA	TRBV12-3/TRBV12-4	TRBJ1-4	12	NA	TGTGCCAGCAGCCTTTCACCCGAAAAACTGTTTTTT	CASSLSPEKLFF
NA	TRBV6-6	TRBJ2-4	15	NA	TGTGCCAGTTCTCGGGAAATCGCAGCCAAAAACATTCAGTACTTC	CASSREIAAKNIQYF
NA	TRBV20-1	TRBJ2-3	12	many	TGCAGTGCTAGGGTTAGCACAGATACGCAGTATTTT	CSARVSTDTQYF
NA	TRBV7-9	TRBJ1-2	14	many	TGTGCCAGCAGCCCCAATTCTTTCCCAGGTGGCTACACCTTC	CASSPNSFPGGYTF
NA	TRBV6-5	TRBJ1-2	13	many	TGTGCCAGCAGTCAACGGACCGGCAGTGGCTACACCTTC	CASSQRTGSGYTF
TRBD1	TRBV6-1	TRBJ1-2	14	few	TGTGCCAGCAGTGATAGACAGGGGTACTATGGCTACACCTTC	CASSDRQGYYGYTF
TRBD1	TRBV11-2	TRBJ2-7	15	NA	TGTGCCAGCAGCCCATCCGGGACAGGCTCTTACGAGCAGTACTTC	CASSPSGTGSYEQYF
TRBD1	TRBV2	TRBJ1-6	14	NA	TGTGCCGGCGGAAGACAGGGGGCTGGTTCACCCCTCCACTTT	CAGGRQGAGSPLHF
NA	TRBV7-9	TRBJ1-2	15	NA	TGTGCCAGCAGCTTAGGTGGGGAGACAGGATCAGGCTACACCTTC	CASSLGGETGSGYTF
TRBD1	TRBV18	TRBJ2-7	15	NA	TGTGCCAGCTCGGGAACAGGGGGTGCGGCCTACGAGCAGTACTTC	CASSGTGGAAYEQYF
TRBD1	TRBV11-2	TRBJ2-3	14	few	TGTGCCAGCAGCTGGGACAGGGGTACAGATACGCAGTATTTT	CASSWDRGTDTQYF
NA	TRBV11-2	TRBJ2-5	12	few	TGTGCCAGCAGTCCGACAGTCGAGACCCAGTACTTC	CASSPTVETQYF
TRBD2	TRBV6-4	TRBJ2-1	15	many	TGTGCCAGCAGTGACTCTAGCGGGGACTACAATGAGCAGTTCTTC	CASSDSSGDYNEQFF
NA	TRBV7-6	TRBJ2-5	15	many	TGTGCCAGCAGCTCCGAAGCGGCGGAGGAAGAGACCCAGTACTTC	CASSSEAAEEETQYF
NA	TRBV7-9	TRBJ1-5	12	NA	TGTGCCAGCAGCTTAGGGAATCAGCCCCAGCATTTT	CASSLGNQPQHF
NA	TRBV7-2	TRBJ1-6	15	many	TGTGCCAGCAGCTTAGCGCGATTGGGAAATTCACCCCTCCACTTT	CASSLARLGNSPLHF
TRBD1	TRBV15	TRBJ2-7	14	NA	TGTGCCACCAGCGACCGGGACAGTCCCTACGAGCAGTACTTC	CATSDRDSPYEQYF